Each of the 30 T cell receptor beta chains below was sequenced from the same sample in a study of post-analysis software for immune sequencing data. The library was made from cDNA and included unique molecular identifiers. TCRdb reanalysed the PCR reads using MiXCR and keeps one entry per CDR3 protein. The sample yields 750,000 to 950,000 distinct CDR3 sequences, approximately 53% seen once. Study results and caveats: Controls showed lower frequencies than patients for five TRBV segments, and TRBV5-6, TRBV5-1 and TRBV20-1 were among these.

What these receptors recognize is not known. Material: blood. All receptors derive from a girl aged 5 to 17 with multiple sclerosis.

This clonotype was detected a few times. The chain employs TRBV5-1 and TRBJ2-4; 10 bases match TRBD2. Germline CDR1 and CDR2: SGHRS and YFSETQ. Trimming at V came to 2 bases and at J to 12 bases, leaving 8 bases not matched to a gene. The CDR3 has 14 residues. CDR3 nucleotide sequence: TGCGCCAGCAGCTTCGCCGCTAGCGGGAGTCCTCAGTACTTC. Translated, it gives CASSFAASGSPQYF.

This clonotype was counted only a few times. The chain uses TRBV5-1 and TRBJ2-6; 8 bases line up with TRBD1. Germline V gene sequence: CDR1 SGHRS, CDR2 YFSETQ. This CDR3 is 17 amino acids long. The V and J ends lost 6 bases and 2 bases, in that order; junction bases with no gene match: 10. This CDR3 reads CASKQGAQHTGANVLTF. In DNA form, the CDR3 reads TGCGCCAGCAAGCAGGGGGCGCAGCATACTGGGGCCAACGTCCTGACTTTC.

The chain has TRBV5-1 and TRBJ2-5; weak D call: TRBD2 (6 bases). Trimming took 0 bases from V and 11 from J, leaving 17 bases between them. CDR1 and CDR2 (germline): SGHRS, YFSETQ. The CDR3 spans 14 residues. CDR3 DNA sequence: TGCGCCAGCAGCTTGGGGAGGGCCCTGGGGGAGCAGTACTTC. This gives the protein CASSLGRALGEQYF.

In DNA, the CDR3 is TGTGCCAGCAGCACGCCGGGGGGAGATACGCAGTATTTT. It specifies CASSTPGGDTQYF. The chain joins TRBV13 to TRBJ2-3, with 7 bases aligning to TRBD2. V dropped 5 bases and J dropped 5; count of bases not matched to a gene: 4. Germline CDR1 is PRHDT and CDR2 is FYEKMQ (reference sequence). This CDR3 comprises 13 residues.

This clonotype showed up just a few times. CDR3 region: CASSQGLAVMQYF. For the CDR3, the DNA is TGTGCCAGCAGCCAAGGACTAGCGGTGATGCAGTATTTT. The chain couples TRBV4-2 to TRBJ2-3; the match to TRBD2 covers 9 bases. The CDR3 has 13 amino acids. With V trimmed by 1 base and J by 11 bases, 4 bases remained unmatched. Per the germline V gene, CDR1 is LGHNA and CDR2 is YNFKEQ.

This clonotype was picked up a small number of times. V and J are TRBV28 and TRBJ1-5; 9 nucleotides align to TRBD1. Germline V gene lookup returns CDR1 MDHEN and CDR2 SYDVKM. The CDR3 consists of 16 residues. V lost 5 bases to trimming and J lost 2 bases; unmatched junction nucleotides: 7. The CDR3 DNA reads TGTGCCAGCAGTACGGACAGGGGTGCGGGCAATCAGCCCCAGCATTTT. It is translated as CASSTDRGAGNQPQHF.

J is TRBJ2-1 and V is TRBV7-9; TRBD2 matches 10 bases. The CDR3 is made up of 17 amino acids. Germline trimming cut 2 bases from V and 8 bases from J; bases unmatched to any gene: 12. Looked up from germline, CDR1 is SEHNR and CDR2 is FQNEAQ (reference sequence). CDR3 sequence (DNA): TGTGCCAGCAGCTTATCCAGCGGGAGGGCCCATGGCGATGAGCAGTTCTTC. It encodes CASSLSSGRAHGDEQFF. Using reference TRBV7-9 and TRBJ2-1 for the parts outside the CDR3, the full variable domain is DTGVSQNPRHKITKRGQNVTFRCDPISEHNRLYWYRQTLGQGPEFLTYFQNEAQLEKSRLLSDRFSAERPKGSFSTLEIQRTEQGDSAMYLCASSLSSGRAHGDEQFFGPGTRLTVL.

The rearrangement uses TRBV20-1 and TRBJ2-5; TRBD2 matches 13 bases. There are 16 residues in the CDR3. CDR1 DFQATT and CDR2 SNEGSKA come from the germline V gene (reference sequence). The V and J ends lost 3 bases and 5 bases, in that order; junction bases with no gene match: 9. CDR3 in DNA: TGCAGTGCTAGCACTAGCGGGAGGGCCGGGGGTGAGACCCAGTACTTC. Encoded protein: CSASTSGRAGGETQYF.

This clonotype turned up a few times. The J gene is TRBJ2-1, the V gene TRBV24-1, with 8 bases matching TRBD2. Trimming removed 7 bases from V and 3 bases from J; junction bases left unmatched: 7. Per germline, CDR1 KGHDR and CDR2 SFDVKD. CDR3 length: 15 amino acids. CDR3 loop: CATRPGLVDYNEQFF. CDR3 DNA sequence: TGTGCCACCAGACCGGGACTAGTTGACTACAATGAGCAGTTCTTC.

In this sample, this clonotype turned up a few times. V is TRBV10-3 and J is TRBJ2-5, with 7 bases that match TRBD1. V lost 4 bases and J lost 2; bases outside the gene matches: 4. CDR3 length: 14 residues. In germline, CDR1 is ENHRY, CDR2 SYGVKD. In nucleotides, the CDR3 is TGTGCCATCAGTGGAACAGGGGCACAAGAGACCCAGTACTTC. Its translation: CAISGTGAQETQYF.

The chain links TRBV7-2 to TRBJ1-5; D is unclear. V dropped 2 bases and J dropped 7 bases, with 9 bases sitting between them. Germline lookup yields CDR1 SGHTA and CDR2 FQGNSA. The CDR3 totals 13 residues. The CDR3, as DNA: TGTGCCAGCAGCTTACTATCATACCAGCCCCAGCATTTT. This sequence encodes CASSLLSYQPQHF. The entire variable domain, with the rest obtained from reference TRBV7-2 and TRBJ1-5, is as follows: GAGVSQSPSNKVTEKGKDVELRCDPISGHTALYWYRQSLGQGLEFLIYFQGNSAPDKSGLPSDRFSAERTGGSVSTLTIQRTQQEDSAVYLCASSLLSYQPQHFGDGTRLSIL.

This clonotype appeared many times. V is TRBV29-1 and J is TRBJ2-7; 10 nucleotides align to TRBD1. The V gene end was trimmed by 6 bases and the J gene end by 4 bases; junction bases not matched to a gene: 21. The CDR3 covers 18 residues. In germline, CDR1 is SQVTM, CDR2 ANQGSEA. The CDR3 here is CSVVDRGHSWGRDYEQYF. The CDR3 region has the DNA TGCAGCGTCGTCGACAGGGGGCACTCTTGGGGACGAGATTACGAGCAGTACTTC.

V usage is TRBV20-1 and J usage is TRBJ2-3; 10 bases map to TRBD1. This CDR3 is 15 amino acids long. Germline CDR1 DFQATT, CDR2 SNEGSKA (reference sequence). With V trimmed by 3 bases and J by 4 bases, 7 bases remained unmatched. CDR3 sequence: CSARAGDRGADTQYF. The CDR3 DNA reads as TGCAGTGCTAGGGCCGGGGACAGGGGCGCAGATACGCAGTATTTT.

The rearrangement links TRBV10-3 to TRBJ2-1, with D possibly TRBD2 on 5 matching bases. The CDR3 contains 14 residues. Germline CDR1 reads ENHRY; CDR2 reads SYGVKD. Trimming took off 7 bases at V and 8 bases at J, with 18 bases between the two ends. CDR3 bases: TGTGCCATCACCACGGACTCCCAGAGGGATGAGCAGTTCTTC. This codes for CAITTDSQRDEQFF.

The chain carries TRBV3-1 and TRBJ2-7; TRBD1 is a possible D gene (7 bases). Germline loops: CDR1 LGHDT, CDR2 YNNKEL (reference sequence). The CDR3 runs to 16 residues. V was pared by 3 bases and J by 3 bases, with 18 bases between. CDR3 in DNA: TGTGCCAGCAGCCAGGCCGGCGGAGGGGGCGGCTACGAGCAGTACTTC. This codes for CASSQAGGGGGYEQYF.

This clonotype was counted between two and nine times. V usage is TRBV10-3 and J usage is TRBJ2-3, with D unclear. Germline CDR1 reads ENHRY; CDR2 reads SYGVKD. CDR3 size: 13 residues. Trimming left V 3 bases short and J 4 bases short, with 8 bases between. The CDR3 DNA follows: TGTGCCATCAGTGATGTGTCAGCAGATACGCAGTATTTT. This codes for CAISDVSADTQYF.

This clonotype has a single count. The chain carries TRBV7-3 and TRBJ2-1; D may be TRBD2 (6 bases). This CDR3 has 15 amino acids. Germline CDR1 reads SGHTA; CDR2 reads FQGTGA. The germline V and J ends were trimmed by 2 bases and 8 bases, with 16 bases remaining between them. CDR3 DNA sequence: TGTGCCAGCAGCTTAGCAAGGCGGGGACGGGATGAGCAGTTCTTC. This sequence encodes CASSLARRGRDEQFF.

This clonotype has only a few counts. J is TRBJ2-7 and V is TRBV7-2; TRBD2 might be the D (5 bases). The CDR3 contains 15 residues. V was clipped by 1 base and J by 7 bases, with 17 bases between them. Looked up from germline, CDR1 is SGHTA and CDR2 is FQGNSA. The CDR3 DNA follows: TGTGCCAGCAGCTTAGTGGGTCGGTTAACGGGGGAGCAGTACTTC. It codes for CASSLVGRLTGEQYF.

The chain carries TRBV27 and TRBJ2-1, with 8 bases identical to TRBD2. Germline-derived CDR1 and CDR2 are MNHEY and SMNVEV (reference sequence). J lost 8 bases, V lost 2 bases, and 14 bases had no gene match. This CDR3 spans 17 amino acids. CDR3 sequence: CASSLELAGLGPHEQFF. CDR3 nucleotide sequence: TGTGCCAGCAGTTTAGAGCTAGCGGGTCTCGGGCCCCATGAGCAGTTCTTC.

In its sample, this clonotype was seen a few times. An end of the junction does not agree with germline; a read error may underlie this. The chain is built from TRBV7-2 and TRBJ1-2, with D tentatively TRBD1 (5 bases). Germline V gene data show CDR1 as SGHTA and CDR2 as FQGNSA. The CDR3 is made up of 15 amino acids. The CDR3 DNA reads as TGTGCCAGCATCTTACCGGGGGTAGCCCGTCATGGCTACACCTTC. This sequence encodes CASILPGVARHGYTF.

This chain links TRBV7-9 with TRBJ2-7, with 8 bases that match TRBD1. The CDR3 loop spans 16 amino acids. Trimming removed 6 bases from V and 1 base from J; junction bases left unmatched: 11. Germline V CDR1 and CDR2: SEHNR, FQNEAQ (reference sequence). CDR3 amino acids: CASSSRSDRVSYEQYF. The CDR3 bases are TGTGCCAGCAGTTCACGCTCGGACAGGGTTTCCTACGAGCAGTACTTC.

This clonotype appeared a single time. This chain links TRBV5-1 with TRBJ2-4, with TRBD1 identical over 7 bases. Judging by the DNA end, TRBJ2-7 fits better; the J call may be wrong. In germline, CDR1 is SGHRS, CDR2 YFSETQ. This CDR3 is built from 15 residues. The CDR3 spells CASSWVGQESYEQYV. The DNA of the CDR3 is TGCGCCAGCAGCTGGGTCGGACAGGAGTCCTACGAGCAGTACGTC.

This clonotype has only a few counts. This chain joins TRBV20-1 and TRBJ2-5; 10 nucleotides align to TRBD2. Per the germline V gene, CDR1 is DFQATT and CDR2 is SNEGSKA (reference sequence). The V segment lost 8 bases and the J segment 11 bases; nucleotides outside the gene matches: 20. There are 15 residues in the CDR3. The CDR3 here is CSREGSGRAQSEQYF. The DNA of the CDR3 is TGCAGTCGCGAGGGGAGCGGGAGGGCCCAGAGTGAGCAGTACTTC.

The V gene is TRBV7-9, the J gene TRBJ2-1; D uncertain. The V gene's germline CDR1 is SEHNR and CDR2 FQNEAQ (reference sequence). Trimming pared 3 bases from V and 7 bases from J, leaving 10 bases between. The CDR3 consists of 13 residues. The CDR3 loop reads CASSFSLGNEQFF. DNA for the CDR3: TGTGCCAGCAGCTTCTCTCTGGGGAATGAGCAGTTCTTC.

The J gene is TRBJ2-5, the V gene TRBV7-9; D not certain. Trimming left V 4 bases short and J 5 bases short, with 17 bases between. Germline CDR1 reads SEHNR; CDR2 reads FQNEAQ (reference sequence). The CDR3 covers 15 residues. The CDR3 sequence is CASSSLPGRRETQYF. The CDR3 bases are TGTGCCAGCAGCTCCCTCCCGGGCCGAAGGGAGACCCAGTACTTC.

The rearrangement links TRBV7-9 to TRBJ2-7; a possible D gene is TRBD2 (6 bases). The V end was cut by 1 base, the J end by 5 bases, with 21 bases between. Per germline, CDR1 SEHNR and CDR2 FQNEAQ (reference sequence). The length of the CDR3 is 17 residues. DNA for the CDR3: TGTGCCAGCAGCTTAGTAGGAGGGATCCATCTCTCAGACGAGCAGTACTTC. Translation gives CASSLVGGIHLSDEQYF.

Here the CDR3 reads CASSHRDRDSYEQYF. The CDR3 nucleotides are TGTGCCAGCAGCCACCGGGACAGGGATTCCTACGAGCAGTACTTC. The gene calls are TRBV7-9 and TRBJ2-7; TRBD1 agrees at 9 bases. The CDR3 spans 15 residues. V gave up 5 bases and J gave up 1 base; unmatched junction bases: 6. CDR1 SEHNR and CDR2 FQNEAQ come from the germline V gene (reference sequence).

The chain is built from TRBV5-1 and TRBJ2-3, with TRBD1 matching over 8 bases. Germline V gene lookup returns CDR1 SGHRS and CDR2 YFSETQ. The trim removed 4 bases at V and 5 bases at J, leaving 9 bases unmatched. This CDR3 contains 15 residues. The CDR3 DNA follows: TGCGCCAGCAGCCCATCGACAGGGGCAAGAGATACGCAGTATTTT. It codes for CASSPSTGARDTQYF.

Only one count was recorded for this clonotype. This rearrangement joins TRBV25-1 to TRBJ2-3; 8 bases align to TRBD2. Germline trimming cut 4 bases from V and 6 bases from J; bases unmatched to any gene: 9. Germline CDR1 reads MGHDK; CDR2 reads SYGVNS. The CDR3 covers 15 residues. The CDR3 sequence is CASSALWGLVDTQYF. For the CDR3, the DNA is TGTGCCAGCAGTGCCCTTTGGGGACTAGTTGATACGCAGTATTTT. The variable domain in full, completed from reference TRBV25-1 and TRBJ2-3, reads EADIYQTPRYLVIGTGKKITLECSQTMGHDKMYWYQQDPGMELHLIHYSYGVNSTEKGDLSSESTVSRIRTEHFPLTLESARPSHTSQYLCASSALWGLVDTQYFGPGTRLTVL.

This clonotype was recorded a few times. The chain is built from TRBV29-1 and TRBJ1-2, with D perhaps TRBD1 (5 bases). CDR1 SQVTM and CDR2 ANQGSEA come from the germline V gene. V was clipped by 0 bases and J by 4 bases, with 9 bases between them. This CDR3 region has 13 residues. The DNA for the CDR3 is TGCAGCGTTGAAGAACAGGAGGGCTATGGCTACACCTTC. It codes for CSVEEQEGYGYTF.